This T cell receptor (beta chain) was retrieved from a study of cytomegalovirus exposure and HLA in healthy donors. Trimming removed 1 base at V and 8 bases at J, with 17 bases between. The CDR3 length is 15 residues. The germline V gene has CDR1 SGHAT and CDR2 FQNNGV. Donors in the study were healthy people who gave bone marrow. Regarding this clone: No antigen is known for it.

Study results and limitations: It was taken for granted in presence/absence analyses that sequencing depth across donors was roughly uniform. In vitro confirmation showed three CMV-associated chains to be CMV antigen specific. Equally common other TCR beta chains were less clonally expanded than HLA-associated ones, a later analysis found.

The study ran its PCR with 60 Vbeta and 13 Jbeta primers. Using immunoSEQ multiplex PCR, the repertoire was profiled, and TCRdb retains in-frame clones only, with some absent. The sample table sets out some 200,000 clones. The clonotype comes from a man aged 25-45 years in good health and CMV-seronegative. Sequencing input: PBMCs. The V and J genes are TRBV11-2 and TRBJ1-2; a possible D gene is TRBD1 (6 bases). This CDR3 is CASSLAGSRQEGYTF. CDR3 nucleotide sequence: TGTGCCAGCAGCTTAGCGGGGTCCAGACAGGAGGGCTACACCTTC.